The clone carrying this TCR beta chain has only one observation. The source of the sample is a study of blood T cell repertoires in COVID-19. Study-level background: T cells, B-cell-depleted T cells, or PBMCs provided the cDNA or gDNA that served as material.

The CDR3 extends over 14 amino acids. Germline values: CDR1 MNHEY, CDR2 SVGAGI. Trimming stripped 2 bases from V and 0 bases from J, with 8 bases between. TCRdb's copy holds only in-frame clones and misses some; the assay was immunoSEQ multiplex PCR. The sample includes roughly 150,000 clones, 80% to 90% of them seen just once. V usage is TRBV6-5 and J usage is TRBJ2-7; D remains unclear. The sequence derives from a woman aged 50 to 65 with COVID-19, enrolled during active disease. The sample taken for sequencing was peripheral blood. CDR3 region: CASSYRGPSYEQYF. DNA of the CDR3: TGTGCCAGCAGTTACCGAGGTCCCTCCTACGAGCAGTACTTC.